Each of the 31 T cell receptor beta chains below was sequenced from the same sample in a study of shared clonotypes between healthy human individuals. Libraries were prepared by immunoSEQ multiplex PCR; TCRdb keeps only in-frame clonotypes and omits some of them. Seen here are approximately 2.4 million clones, approximately 94% observed once, and the top ten hold roughly 0.13%. Input material: naive CD4+ T cells sorted from blood. Noted subset: CD45RA+ positively selected. Receptors originate from a man younger than 35 in good health.

The chain uses TRBV7-9 and TRBJ2-3, with 7 bases identical to TRBD1. This CDR3 is 15 amino acids long. Looked up from germline, CDR1 is SEHNR and CDR2 is FQNEAQ (reference sequence). With 2 bases clipped from V and 4 bases from J, the junction kept 6 bases outside the gene matches. Here the CDR3 DNA reads TGTGCCAGCAGCTTACTGCAAACAGGGGCAGATACGCAGTATTTT. The encoded protein is CASSLLQTGADTQYF.

This rearrangement joins TRBV30 to TRBJ1-4, with D possibly matching TRBD1 (5 bases). The CDR3 is 14 amino acids. Trimming removed 3 bases from V and 8 bases from J, with 16 bases in between. Per germline, CDR1 GTSNPN and CDR2 SVGIG (reference sequence). The CDR3 DNA reads TGTGCCTGGAGCCCGCTTCGGGGGAGGGAAAAACTGTTTTTT. Translation: CAWSPLRGREKLFF.

The chain recombines TRBV29-1 with TRBJ2-7, with 7 nucleotides matching TRBD1. The germline CDR1 and CDR2 sequences are SQVTM and ANQGSEA. Germline trimming cut 1 base from V and 3 bases from J; bases unmatched to any gene: 6. The CDR3 is 14 amino acids. The CDR3 loop reads CSVEGVTGNYEQYF. CDR3 nucleotide sequence: TGCAGCGTTGAAGGGGTGACAGGGAACTACGAGCAGTACTTC.

This chain uses TRBV5-4 with TRBJ2-7, with 9 bases lining up with TRBD2. Trimming at V came to 4 bases and at J to 2 bases, leaving 7 bases not matched to a gene. The length of the CDR3 is 15 residues. Germline V CDR1 and CDR2: SGHNT, YYREEE (reference sequence). CDR3 DNA: TGTGCCAGCAGCCACCCCCGCGGGGGGGCCTACGAGCAGTACTTC. This sequence encodes CASSHPRGGAYEQYF.

This clone appeared a single time. The gene calls are TRBV6-1 and TRBJ2-6, with unresolved D. V dropped 0 bases and J dropped 1 base, with 7 bases sitting between them. The CDR3 sequence is 16 residues long. CDR1 is MNHNS and CDR2 is SASEGT in the germline V gene. The CDR3 is CASSEAEGSGANVLTF. The CDR3 DNA reads TGTGCCAGCAGTGAAGCGGAAGGTTCTGGGGCCAACGTCCTGACTTTC.

The gene calls are TRBV30 and TRBJ1-2; D is uncertain. Germline V gene data show CDR1 as GTSNPN and CDR2 as SVGIG (reference sequence). Trimming shortened V by 0 bases and J by 0 bases, and 11 bases separated the two germline ends. The CDR3 totals 15 residues. CDR3 DNA: TGTGCCTGGAGTGTAGATTATACCTCTAACTATGGCTACACCTTC. Translating it yields CAWSVDYTSNYGYTF.

The chain links TRBV5-1 to TRBJ2-5; possible D gene TRBD2, 5 bases. The V gene lost 2 bases and the J gene lost 4 bases, with 21 bases spanning the gap. Germline loops: CDR1 SGHRS, CDR2 YFSETQ. The length of the CDR3 is 17 residues. The CDR3 is CASSFGLTNLERETQYF. The CDR3 DNA is TGCGCCAGCAGCTTTGGCTTGACTAATCTCGAACGAGAGACCCAGTACTTC.

This chain uses TRBV19 with TRBJ1-2, with D perhaps matching TRBD1 (6 bases). In germline, CDR1 is LNHDA, CDR2 SQIVND (reference sequence). CDR3 length: 15 amino acids. The V gene lost 5 bases and the J gene lost 8 bases, with 21 bases spanning the gap. The CDR3 sequence: CASSVPGPTRGGYTF. The CDR3 region has the DNA TGTGCCAGTAGTGTACCCGGCCCCACCAGGGGAGGCTACACCTTC.

On this clone: The sample carries other DNA sequences with the same CDR3. The genes are TRBV28 and TRBJ1-1; unclear D gene. The CDR3 is 12 residues long. The V and J ends lost 0 bases and 1 base respectively, with 0 bases between them. Germline V gives CDR1 MDHEN, CDR2 SYDVKM. The CDR3 bases are TGTGCCAGCAGTTTATGGAACACTGAAGCTTTCTTT. It specifies CASSLWNTEAFF.

The V and J genes are TRBV5-4 and TRBJ2-7; 8 nucleotides agree with TRBD2. The germline V gene encodes CDR1 SGHNT and CDR2 YYREEE (reference sequence). V lost 0 bases, J lost 1 base, and 6 bases stayed unmatched. The CDR3 runs to 16 residues. The CDR3 protein is CASSLAPSGRSYEQYF. CDR3 coding DNA: TGTGCCAGCAGCTTGGCGCCTAGCGGGCGTTCCTACGAGCAGTACTTC.

The chain has TRBV7-2 and TRBJ2-7, with D possibly matching TRBD2 (6 bases). The CDR3 extends over 15 amino acids. V was trimmed by 6 bases and J by 6 bases, leaving 21 bases between them. The germline V gene encodes CDR1 SGHTA and CDR2 FQGNSA. The CDR3 here is CASSPVGGLELEQYF. The DNA for the CDR3 is TGTGCCAGCAGTCCCGTGGGAGGACTGGAACTCGAGCAGTACTTC.

This clone was seen a single time. The J gene is TRBJ2-1, the V gene TRBV6-5, with 8 bases lining up with TRBD2. Germline assignment: CDR1 MNHEY and CDR2 SVGAGI. The CDR3 loop spans 16 amino acids. J lost 8 bases, V lost 4 bases, and 13 bases had no gene match. CDR3 loop: CASSSNTGTRVYEQFF. The CDR3 coding sequence is TGTGCCAGCAGTTCGAATACCGGGACTAGGGTCTATGAGCAGTTCTTC.

This clone is a singleton in its sample. The V and J genes are TRBV19 and TRBJ2-7, with TRBD2 matching over 9 bases. V dropped 0 bases and J dropped 2; count of bases not matched to a gene: 17. Germline loops: CDR1 LNHDA, CDR2 SQIVND (reference sequence). The CDR3 loop spans 20 amino acids. In DNA form, the CDR3 reads TGTGCCAGTAGTATAGAACCCCCCTCTAGCGGGAAGGGGGTTACCTACGAGCAGTACTTC. It translates to CASSIEPPSSGKGVTYEQYF.

This chain joins TRBV7-9 and TRBJ1-4, with D possibly TRBD1 on 6 matching bases. V shed 4 bases and J shed 7 bases, with 13 bases lying between them. The CDR3 has 14 residues. Germline CDR1 and CDR2: SEHNR and FQNEAQ (reference sequence). The CDR3 DNA sequence: TGTGCCAGCAGCTCCTCTCCGACAGGTGAAAAACTGTTTTTT. As protein: CASSSSPTGEKLFF.

CDR3 sequence: CAWSPRGGRSRTEAFF. CDR3 nucleotides: TGTGCCTGGAGTCCCCGGGGTGGCAGGTCGAGAACTGAAGCTTTCTTT. The V and J genes are TRBV30 and TRBJ1-1; D is ambiguous. V was trimmed by 2 bases and J by 5 bases, leaving 21 bases between them. CDR3 size: 16 residues. Germline V CDR1 and CDR2: GTSNPN, SVGIG (reference sequence).

The DNA of the CDR3 is TGTGCCAGCAGCCCTTTGGCCCCCCTGGAGACCCAGTACTTC. Protein sequence: CASSPLAPLETQYF. The J gene is TRBJ2-5, the V gene TRBV7-9; D gene unclear. The CDR3 length is 14 residues. Germline CDR1 SEHNR, CDR2 FQNEAQ (reference sequence). With 5 bases removed from V and 5 bases from J, the gap between germline ends came to 15 bases. The variable domain in full, with the rest retrieved from reference TRBV7-9 and TRBJ2-5, is DTGVSQNPRHKITKRGQNVTFRCDPISEHNRLYWYRQTLGQGPEFLTYFQNEAQLEKSRLLSDRFSAERPKGSFSTLEIQRTEQGDSAMYLCASSPLAPLETQYFGPGTRLLVL.

This clone was observed a single time. The chain has TRBV4-3 and TRBJ1-6, with no clear D. In germline, CDR1 is LGHNA, CDR2 YSLEER. Trimming took 0 bases from V and 10 from J, leaving 16 bases between them. The CDR3 runs 16 residues. The CDR3 DNA reads TGCGCCAGCAGCCAAGAGAGGGTTGACTCGGAATCACCCCTCCACTTT. Protein: CASSQERVDSESPLHF.

This clone was found once. This chain uses TRBV7-2 with TRBJ2-7, with D perhaps being TRBD1 or TRBD2 (5 bases each). Trimming took off 5 bases at V and 4 bases at J, with 18 bases between the two ends. This CDR3 comprises 15 residues. Per the germline V gene, CDR1 is SGHTA and CDR2 is FQGNSA. Here the CDR3 reads CASSGWDRLSYEQYF. Written as DNA, the CDR3 is TGTGCCAGCAGCGGATGGGACCGGCTTTCGTACGAGCAGTACTTC.

The rearrangement links TRBV19 to TRBJ2-5; 9 bases match TRBD1. The CDR3 extends over 15 amino acids. Germline V gene lookup returns CDR1 LNHDA and CDR2 SQIVND (reference sequence). V lost 5 bases to trimming and J lost 5 bases; unmatched junction nucleotides: 9. CDR3 DNA: TGTGCCAGTAGTCCGACAGGGGGTTTGGGGGAGACCCAGTACTTC. Residues: CASSPTGGLGETQYF.

The rearrangement uses TRBV5-4 and TRBJ2-3; perhaps TRBD2 as D (7 bases). Germline-derived CDR1 and CDR2 are SGHNT and YYREEE (reference sequence). CDR3 length: 15 residues. V was shortened by 2 bases and J by 2 bases, with 12 bases between the two germline ends. The CDR3 coding sequence is TGTGCCAGCAGCTTAGAGGGGGGGGTCACAGATACGCAGTATTTT. It specifies CASSLEGGVTDTQYF.

The chain recombines TRBV10-2 with TRBJ1-1; the match to TRBD1 covers 7 bases. The germline V gene encodes CDR1 WSHSY and CDR2 SAAADI. The CDR3 loop spans 14 amino acids. Losses at the gene ends were 6 bases for V and 4 bases for J; bases not matched to a gene: 8. The CDR3 nucleotides read TGCGCCAGCAGAAAAAGCCGGGACAGCACTGAAGCTTTCTTT. Encoded protein: CASRKSRDSTEAFF.

The chain couples TRBV15 to TRBJ2-2; 8 bases agree with TRBD1. This CDR3 has 14 amino acids. CDR1 LNHNV and CDR2 YYDKDF come from the germline V gene (reference sequence). V trimming: 2 bases; J trimming: 6 bases; junction bases outside the gene matches: 2. The CDR3 region is CATSRQGASGELFF. CDR3 in DNA: TGTGCCACCAGCAGACAGGGGGCGTCCGGGGAGCTGTTTTTT.

The chain joins TRBV5-6 to TRBJ2-1, with D maybe TRBD1 (6 bases). V lost 2 bases and J 8 bases, leaving 17 bases between the germline ends. In germline, CDR1 is SGHDT, CDR2 YYEEEE. This CDR3 comprises 15 residues. CDR3 nucleotides: TGTGCCAGCAGCTTAGGCAGGGGTGGGTTCGATGAGCAGTTCTTC. This translates into CASSLGRGGFDEQFF.

This chain links TRBV19 with TRBJ1-5; D not resolved. Per the germline V gene, CDR1 is LNHDA and CDR2 is SQIVND (reference sequence). CDR3 size: 15 residues. The V end lost 3 bases, the J end lost 0 bases, and 9 bases lay between the germline ends. CDR3 loop: CASSMKLDSNQPQHF. CDR3 DNA: TGTGCCAGTAGTATGAAGTTGGATAGCAATCAGCCCCAGCATTTT.

This chain joins TRBV7-3 and TRBJ2-2; 8 bases align to TRBD2. This CDR3 comprises 18 residues. Germline CDR1 SGHTA, CDR2 FQGTGA. Trimming removed 5 bases from V and 1 base from J; junction bases left unmatched: 12. CDR3 loop: CASSPRGAGGLNTGELFF. The CDR3 DNA is TGTGCCAGCAGCCCCCGTGGGGCGGGGGGCCTGAACACCGGGGAGCTGTTTTTT.

The V call is TRBV6-5, the J call TRBJ2-3; 7 nucleotides agree with TRBD2. Trimming took 3 bases from V and 6 from J; bases not matched to a gene: 6. The CDR3 has 14 residues. CDR1 is MNHEY and CDR2 is SVGAGI in the germline V gene. In DNA, the CDR3 is TGTGCCAGCAGTTATGGGAGGGGTCGGGATACGCAGTATTTT. As protein: CASSYGRGRDTQYF.

The chain couples TRBV4-1 to TRBJ1-3; D is ambiguous. The CDR3 has 15 amino acids. The germline CDR1 and CDR2 sequences are MGHRA and YSYEKL. The V gene lost 1 base and the J gene lost 0 bases, with 7 bases spanning the gap. CDR3 residues: CASSQVYVSGNTIYF. The CDR3 DNA follows: TGCGCCAGCAGCCAAGTATACGTCTCTGGAAACACCATATATTTT.

The chain has TRBV4-2 and TRBJ1-4; tentatively, D is TRBD1 (6 bases). CDR3 length: 14 amino acids. Per germline, CDR1 LGHNA and CDR2 YNFKEQ. V lost 0 bases to trimming and J lost 11 bases, with 13 bases between them. In nucleotides, the CDR3 is TGTGCCAGCAGCCAAGAACGGAAGAGGGGGAAACTGTTTTTT. Its translation: CASSQERKRGKLFF.

The chain has TRBV28 and TRBJ2-5; no reliable D call. The germline gives CDR1 MDHEN, CDR2 SYDVKM. The CDR3 consists of 17 residues. With 5 bases removed from V and 0 bases from J, the gap between germline ends came to 19 bases. CDR3 region: CASSTKSSSDYQETQYF. As DNA, the CDR3 is TGTGCCAGCAGTACTAAATCTTCCAGCGATTACCAAGAGACCCAGTACTTC.

The chain combines TRBV6-1 with TRBJ2-7, with 10 positions matching TRBD2. The CDR3 runs 15 residues. Germline V gene data show CDR1 as MNHNS and CDR2 as SASEGT. V shed 4 bases and J 3 bases; nucleotides not matched to a gene: 6. CDR3 DNA: TGTGCCAGCAGTGGACCGGGACTAGCGATCTACGAGCAGTACTTC. It is translated as CASSGPGLAIYEQYF.

The V and J genes are TRBV6-1 and TRBJ1-6, with D unresolved. The CDR3 totals 13 residues. Germline V gene lookup returns CDR1 MNHNS and CDR2 SASEGT. V lost 7 bases to trimming and J lost 10 bases, with 14 bases between them. CDR3 in DNA: TGTGCCAGCAAGGAGGGTAGTCAGTCACCCCTCCACTTT. This gives the protein CASKEGSQSPLHF.